These 13 T cell receptor beta chains were all obtained from the same sample, sequenced in a study of T cells in Graves' hyperthyroidism and ophthalmopathy. TCR beta CDR3 sequences were amplified from RNA transcripts. During a first-round RT-PCR of the TCR CDR3, the HTBI primer set was used. TCRdb redid the calling of the multiplex PCR reads with MiXCR, one entry per CDR3 protein. The table has about 760,000 distinct CDR3 sequences, roughly a third seen once; the top ten hold roughly 30%. Sequencing was performed on blood. Every receptor here comes from a woman in her forties with Graves' hyperthyroidism.

A few counts support this clonotype. The CDR3 sequence is CASSLWTLGEQYF. The CDR3 bases are TGTGCCAGCAGCTTGTGGACCCTGGGCGAGCAGTACTTC. J is TRBJ2-7 and V is TRBV11-2, with D hard to call. The V gene lost 3 bases and the J gene lost 6 bases, with 12 bases spanning the gap. There are 13 residues in the CDR3. Germline CDR1 and CDR2: SGHAT and FQNNGV.

The J gene is TRBJ1-6, the V gene TRBV20-1, with 9 nucleotides matching TRBD1. The CDR3 sequence is 19 residues long. Per germline, CDR1 DFQATT and CDR2 SNEGSKA (reference sequence). Trimming removed 4 bases from V and 2 bases from J; junction bases left unmatched: 15. CDR3 sequence (DNA): TGCAGTGCTATGGGAACAGGGGGCTTTGCAATTCCCTATAATTCACCCCTCCACTTT. It is translated as CSAMGTGGFAIPYNSPLHF.

In the case of this clonotype: A read error may be the cause here, since a much bigger clone is one base away. The rearrangement uses TRBV7-2 and TRBJ2-7; weak D call: TRBD1 (6 bases). Per germline, CDR1 SGHTA and CDR2 FQGNSA. V shed 5 bases and J shed 10 bases, with 18 bases lying between them. The CDR3 contains 13 residues. The CDR3, as DNA: TGTGCCAGCAGCCCAGGACAGCGGAATTATCAGTACTTC. This sequence encodes CASSPGQRNYQYF.

This clonotype was detected ten times or more. The rearrangement links TRBV7-9 to TRBJ1-2; D unresolved. Germline CDR1 and CDR2: SEHNR and FQNEAQ (reference sequence). Trimming took off 2 bases at V and 1 base at J, with 5 bases between the two ends. The CDR3 is 13 amino acids. The CDR3 protein is CASSLSDNYGYTF. CDR3 bases: TGTGCCAGCAGCTTATCAGATAACTATGGCTACACCTTC. The full variable domain, rest sourced from reference TRBV7-9 and TRBJ1-2, is DTGVSQNPRHKITKRGQNVTFRCDPISEHNRLYWYRQTLGQGPEFLTYFQNEAQLEKSRLLSDRFSAERPKGSFSTLEIQRTEQGDSAMYLCASSLSDNYGYTFGSGTRLTVV.

This clonotype was detected ten times or more. V gene TRBV19 combines with J gene TRBJ1-2; D possibly corresponds to TRBD1 (5 bases). The V and J ends lost 11 bases and 8 bases respectively, with 27 bases between them. CDR1 and CDR2 (germline): LNHDA, SQIVND (reference sequence). There are 15 residues in the CDR3. The DNA of the CDR3 is TGTGCCTCGAAACTATCAGGGACCCGAGAAGGAGGCTACACCTTC. Encoded protein: CASKLSGTREGGYTF.

Only one count was recorded for this clonotype. The rearrangement joins TRBV7-2 to TRBJ2-7; 11 nucleotides line up with TRBD2. Germline CDR1 and CDR2: SGHTA and FQGNSA. J lost 3 bases, V lost 4 bases, and 5 bases had no gene match. CDR3 length: 15 residues. CDR3 DNA sequence: TGTGCCAGCAGCTCAACTAGCGGGGGCCTCTACGAGCAGTACTTC. It encodes CASSSTSGGLYEQYF.

In its sample, this clonotype was seen many times. The gene calls are TRBV10-3 and TRBJ1-5; D may be TRBD1 (5 bases). Germline CDR1 reads ENHRY; CDR2 reads SYGVKD. Deletions cut 0 bases from V and 5 bases from J, with 5 bases between. CDR3 length: 13 amino acids. In nucleotides, the CDR3 is TGTGCCATCAGTGAGTCGGGGGATCAGCCCCAGCATTTT. It yields the protein CAISESGDQPQHF.

A note on this clonotype: Germline and junction disagree at one end, which may indicate a read error. CDR3 in DNA: TGTGCCGGCAGCTTAGGGCGTACTCGAGGGAACACTGAAGCTTTCTTT. Encoded protein: CAGSLGRTRGNTEAFF. V gene TRBV7-6 combines with J gene TRBJ1-1, with unresolved D. The germline CDR1 and CDR2 sequences are SGHVS and FNYEAQ. The CDR3 has 16 amino acids.

The chain has TRBV7-2 and TRBJ2-3; 12 bases agree with TRBD2. The germline CDR1 and CDR2 sequences are SGHTA and FQGNSA. J gave up 8 bases and V 3 bases, and 9 bases lay outside the gene matches. The CDR3 is 16 residues long. Written as DNA, the CDR3 is TGTGCCAGCAGCTTCCGCGGACTAGCGGGGTCAGGTACGCAGTATTTT. Protein product: CASSFRGLAGSGTQYF.

CDR3 nucleotides: TGTGCCAGCAGCTTAGTGTGGCCTAGCGGGGGCCACTACTACGAGCAGTACTTC. Its translation is CASSLVWPSGGHYYEQYF. This rearrangement joins TRBV11-2 to TRBJ2-7; 10 bases line up with TRBD2. The CDR3 covers 18 residues. Germline CDR1 reads SGHAT; CDR2 reads FQNNGV. The V and J ends lost 1 base and 3 bases, in that order; junction bases with no gene match: 12.

The V gene is TRBV7-9, the J gene TRBJ2-3; D not certain. The CDR3 has 16 amino acids. Germline assignment: CDR1 SEHNR and CDR2 FQNEAQ (reference sequence). V dropped 8 bases and J dropped 1 base, with 19 bases sitting between them. CDR3 coding DNA: TGTGCCAGCGGACCCACCAAGCTCCTCGGCACAGATACGCAGTATTTT. It encodes CASGPTKLLGTDTQYF. The full variable domain, rest sourced from reference TRBV7-9 and TRBJ2-3, is DTGVSQNPRHKITKRGQNVTFRCDPISEHNRLYWYRQTLGQGPEFLTYFQNEAQLEKSRLLSDRFSAERPKGSFSTLEIQRTEQGDSAMYLCASGPTKLLGTDTQYFGPGTRLTVL.

There are many counts of this clonotype. J is TRBJ1-3 and V is TRBV12-3 or TRBV12-4; D gene ambiguous. The V end was cut by 1 base, the J end by 0 bases, with 4 bases between. The CDR3 runs 14 residues. CDR3 in amino acids: CASSLVSSGNTIYF. CDR3 sequence (DNA): TGTGCCAGCAGTTTAGTCAGCTCTGGAAACACCATATATTTT.

This clonotype was seen once. The chain couples TRBV19 to TRBJ1-3; weak D call: TRBD1 (6 bases). Germline-derived CDR1 and CDR2 are LNHDA and SQIVND (reference sequence). V was clipped by 2 bases and J by 0 bases, with 11 bases between them. The CDR3 length is 16 residues. CDR3 DNA: TGTGCCAGTAGTATAACCGGGACAATCTCTGGAAACACCATATATTTT. Translation gives CASSITGTISGNTIYF.